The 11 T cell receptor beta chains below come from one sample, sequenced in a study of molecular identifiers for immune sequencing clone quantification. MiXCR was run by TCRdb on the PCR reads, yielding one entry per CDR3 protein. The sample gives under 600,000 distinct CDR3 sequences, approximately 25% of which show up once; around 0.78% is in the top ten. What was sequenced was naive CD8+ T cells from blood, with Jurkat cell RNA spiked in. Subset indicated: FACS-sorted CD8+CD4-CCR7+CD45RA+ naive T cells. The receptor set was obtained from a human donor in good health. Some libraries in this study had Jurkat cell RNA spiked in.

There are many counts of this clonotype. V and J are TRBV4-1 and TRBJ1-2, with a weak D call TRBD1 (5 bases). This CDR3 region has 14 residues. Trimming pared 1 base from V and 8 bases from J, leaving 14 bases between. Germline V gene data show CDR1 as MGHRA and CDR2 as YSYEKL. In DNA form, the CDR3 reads TGCGCCAGCAGCCAAGGGGCAGGGTTGCGGGGCTACACCTTC. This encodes CASSQGAGLRGYTF.

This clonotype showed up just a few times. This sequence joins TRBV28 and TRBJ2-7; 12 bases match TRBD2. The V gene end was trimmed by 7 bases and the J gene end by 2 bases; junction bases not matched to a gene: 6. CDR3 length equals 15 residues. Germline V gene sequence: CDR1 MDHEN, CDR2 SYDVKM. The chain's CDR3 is CASTELAGGPYEQYF. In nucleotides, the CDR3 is TGTGCCAGCACCGAGCTAGCGGGAGGGCCCTACGAGCAGTACTTC.

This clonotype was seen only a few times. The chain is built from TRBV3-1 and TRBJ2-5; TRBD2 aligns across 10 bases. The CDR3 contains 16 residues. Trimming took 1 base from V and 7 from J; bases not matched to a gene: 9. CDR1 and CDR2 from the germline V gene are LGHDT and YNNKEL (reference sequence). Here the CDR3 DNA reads TGTGCCAGCAGCCAAGGGACTAGCGGAGCTAGAGGGACCCAGTACTTC. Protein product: CASSQGTSGARGTQYF.

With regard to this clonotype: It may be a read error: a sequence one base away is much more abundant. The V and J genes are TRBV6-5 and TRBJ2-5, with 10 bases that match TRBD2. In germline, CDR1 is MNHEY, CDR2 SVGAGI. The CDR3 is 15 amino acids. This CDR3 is CVSSYSASGGETQYF. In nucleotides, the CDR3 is TGTGTCAGCAGTTACTCGGCTAGCGGGGGAGAGACCCAGTACTTC.

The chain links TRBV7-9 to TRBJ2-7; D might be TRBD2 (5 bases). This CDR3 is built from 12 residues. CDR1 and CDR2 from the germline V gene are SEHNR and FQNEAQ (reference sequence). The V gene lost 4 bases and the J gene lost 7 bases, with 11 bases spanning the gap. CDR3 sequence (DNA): TGTGCCAGCAGCTCAGAGAGGGTTGAGCAGTACTTC. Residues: CASSSERVEQYF.

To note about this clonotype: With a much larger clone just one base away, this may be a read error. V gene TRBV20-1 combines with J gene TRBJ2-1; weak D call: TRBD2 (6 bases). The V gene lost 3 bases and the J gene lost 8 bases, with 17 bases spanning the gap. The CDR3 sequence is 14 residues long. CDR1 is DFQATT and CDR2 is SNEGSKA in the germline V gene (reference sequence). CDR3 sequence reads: CSASRTGGEDEQFF. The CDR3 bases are TGCAGTGCTAGCCGTACTGGCGGGGAGGATGAGCAGTTCTTC.

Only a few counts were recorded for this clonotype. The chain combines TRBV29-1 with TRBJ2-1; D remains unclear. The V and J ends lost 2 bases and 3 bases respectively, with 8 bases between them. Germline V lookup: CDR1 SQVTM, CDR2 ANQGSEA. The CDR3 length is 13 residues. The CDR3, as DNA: TGCAGCGTTGAATTTTACAGCTACAATGAGCAGTTCTTC. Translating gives CSVEFYSYNEQFF.

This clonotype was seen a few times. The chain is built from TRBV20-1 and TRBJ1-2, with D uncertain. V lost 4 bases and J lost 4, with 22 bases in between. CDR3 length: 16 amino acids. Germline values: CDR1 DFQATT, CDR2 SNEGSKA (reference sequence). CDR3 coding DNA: TGCAGTGCTACCGACCGATATCGGTTGAACCGCTATGGCTACACCTTC. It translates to CSATDRYRLNRYGYTF.

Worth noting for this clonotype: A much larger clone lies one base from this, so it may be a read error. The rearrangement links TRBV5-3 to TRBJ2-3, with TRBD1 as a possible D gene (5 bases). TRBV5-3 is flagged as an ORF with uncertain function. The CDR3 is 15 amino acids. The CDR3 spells CASSLVLQGADTQYF. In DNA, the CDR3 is TGTGCCAGCAGCTTGGTCTTGCAAGGGGCAGATACGCAGTATTTT.

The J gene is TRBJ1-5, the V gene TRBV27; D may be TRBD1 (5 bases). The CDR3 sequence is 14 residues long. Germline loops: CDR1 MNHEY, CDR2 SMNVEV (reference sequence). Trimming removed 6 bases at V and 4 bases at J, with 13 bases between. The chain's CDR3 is CASRPGTVNQPQHF. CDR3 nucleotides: TGTGCCAGCAGGCCCGGGACGGTGAATCAGCCCCAGCATTTT.

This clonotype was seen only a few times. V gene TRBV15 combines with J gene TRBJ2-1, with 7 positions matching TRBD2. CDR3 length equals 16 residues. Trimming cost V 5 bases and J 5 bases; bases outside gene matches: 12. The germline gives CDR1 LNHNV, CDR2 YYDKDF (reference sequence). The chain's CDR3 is CATSSSTSWGDNEQFF. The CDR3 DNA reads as TGTGCCACCAGCTCATCGACTAGCTGGGGGGACAATGAGCAGTTCTTC.